The 25 T cell receptor beta chains reported below all come from one sample, sequenced in a study of blood T cells in healthy people across ages. It was with a sample-barcoded 5' primer and a J-beta primer mix that a second PCR of roughly 7 to 12 cycles was run. TCRdb re-derived calls from the 5' RACE reads in MiXCR, one entry per CDR3 protein. Of some 710,000 distinct CDR3 sequences listed, 35% to 50% are singletons. The sequenced material came from blood. The receptors stem from a man aged 80 or over in good health.

This sequence joins TRBV29-1 and TRBJ2-3, with no clear D. Deletions cut 4 bases from V and 5 bases from J, with 10 bases between. The CDR3 has 12 amino acids. Germline V lookup: CDR1 SQVTM, CDR2 ANQGSEA. In nucleotides, the CDR3 is TGCAGCGTTGGTAAGGACGTAGATACGCAGTATTTT. It translates to CSVGKDVDTQYF.

This clonotype has more than one count but fewer than ten. The chain has TRBV7-2 and TRBJ2-3, with 13 nucleotides matching TRBD2. This CDR3 contains 17 residues. V lost 5 bases and J lost 5; bases outside the gene matches: 10. Germline V gives CDR1 SGHTA, CDR2 FQGNSA. CDR3 region: CASSRGGTSGILDTQYF. CDR3 DNA: TGTGCCAGCAGCCGTGGGGGGACTAGCGGGATTCTAGATACGCAGTATTTT.

The chain employs TRBV5-1 and TRBJ2-5; 8 positions agree with TRBD1. The J call may be faulty, since TRBJ2-7 better matches the DNA end. CDR3 length equals 14 residues. The germline V gene encodes CDR1 SGHRS and CDR2 YFSETQ. CDR3 DNA sequence: TGCGCCAGCAGCCCCGAGGGACAGGCCTCCGAGCAGTACTTC. This encodes CASSPEGQASEQYF.

This clonotype turned up a few times. The chain joins TRBV10-3 to TRBJ2-6; D is undetermined. There are 17 residues in the CDR3. Trimming shortened V by 0 bases and J by 2 bases, and 11 bases separated the two germline ends. Germline CDR1 is ENHRY and CDR2 is SYGVKD. The CDR3 DNA sequence: TGTGCCATCAGTGAGTCCGCCAAACCCCCTGGGGCCAACGTCCTGACTTTC. Translated: CAISESAKPPGANVLTF.

The chain joins TRBV29-1 to TRBJ1-1; TRBD1 matches 7 bases. Per germline, CDR1 SQVTM and CDR2 ANQGSEA. This CDR3 region has 12 residues. Trimming cost V 7 bases and J 2 bases; bases outside gene matches: 4. CDR3 nucleotides: TGCAGCGCGTACAGGGGTAACACTGAAGCTTTCTTT. It is translated as CSAYRGNTEAFF. The entire variable domain, with the rest obtained from reference TRBV29-1 and TRBJ1-1, is as follows: SAVISQKPSRDICQRGTSLTIQCQVDSQVTMMFWYRQQPGQSLTLIATANQGSEATYESGFVIDKFPISRPNLTFSTLTVSNMSPEDSSIYLCSAYRGNTEAFFGQGTRLTVV.

This chain joins TRBV15 and TRBJ1-2; TRBD1 aligns across 9 bases. Germline V CDR1 and CDR2: LNHNV, YYDKDF (reference sequence). V was clipped by 5 bases and J by 6 bases; unmatched bases: 7. CDR3 length: 14 amino acids. The CDR3 spells CATSVDRGADGYTF. In DNA form, the CDR3 reads TGTGCCACCAGCGTCGACAGGGGGGCGGATGGCTACACCTTC.

This clonotype was counted only a few times. The chain links TRBV5-1 to TRBJ2-5, with TRBD2 matching 8 bases. V shed 4 bases, J shed 2 bases, and the junction held 7 bases outside the gene matches. The CDR3 is made up of 15 amino acids. CDR1 and CDR2 (germline): SGHRS, YFSETQ. CDR3 nucleotide sequence: TGCGCCAGCAGCCTGGGACTAGTGAGTCAAGAGACCCAGTACTTC. Protein: CASSLGLVSQETQYF. The variable domain in full, completed from reference TRBV5-1 and TRBJ2-5, reads KAGVTQTPRYLIKTRGQQVTLSCSPISGHRSVSWYQQTPGQGLQFLFEYFSETQRNKGNFPGRFSGRQFSNSRSEMNVSTLELGDSALYLCASSLGLVSQETQYFGPGTRLLVL.

Ten or more counts support this clonotype. This sequence joins TRBV7-2 and TRBJ1-2, with D unresolved. V lost 6 bases and J lost 2, with 7 bases in between. This CDR3 comprises 12 residues. The germline V gene has CDR1 SGHTA and CDR2 FQGNSA. The CDR3 DNA sequence: TGTGCCAGCAGTTCTCCAAACTATGGCTACACCTTC. It specifies CASSSPNYGYTF.

V usage is TRBV29-1 and J usage is TRBJ1-3; D remains unclear. V lost 7 bases to trimming and J lost 1 base, with 8 bases between them. The CDR3 is 12 residues long. The V gene's germline CDR1 is SQVTM and CDR2 ANQGSEA. CDR3 nucleotides: TGCAGCGCCCAAGAATCTGGAAACACCATATATTTT. Residues: CSAQESGNTIYF.

This clonotype occurred a few times. The gene calls are TRBV10-3 and TRBJ2-7; 9 bases are shared with TRBD1. V was clipped by 3 bases and J by 3 bases; unmatched bases: 6. The CDR3 runs 15 residues. Germline V gene lookup returns CDR1 ENHRY and CDR2 SYGVKD. The CDR3 spells CAISEGTGNLYEQYF. CDR3 nucleotide sequence: TGTGCCATCAGTGAAGGGACAGGGAATCTCTACGAGCAGTACTTC.

The table lists this clonotype with a few counts. The chain employs TRBV20-1 and TRBJ2-2; TRBD1 matches at 8 bases. CDR1 DFQATT and CDR2 SNEGSKA come from the germline V gene (reference sequence). The ends lost 1 base at V and 4 bases at J; junction bases unmatched: 8. CDR3 length equals 16 residues. The chain's CDR3 is CSARAVTGQATGELFF. The CDR3 DNA is TGCAGTGCTAGAGCGGTTACGGGACAGGCCACCGGGGAGCTGTTTTTT.

This clonotype has only a few counts. This chain connects TRBV18 to TRBJ2-5; TRBD2 might be the D (5 bases). V was trimmed by 1 base and J by 2 bases, leaving 14 bases between them. CDR1 KGHSH and CDR2 LQKENI come from the germline V gene. There are 16 residues in the CDR3. The CDR3 loop reads CASSPRVRGRQETQYF. Written as DNA, the CDR3 is TGTGCCAGCTCACCACGGGTCCGGGGAAGGCAAGAGACCCAGTACTTC. The whole variable domain, filled in from reference TRBV18 and TRBJ2-5, reads NAGVMQNPRHLVRRRGQEARLRCSPMKGHSHVYWYRQLPEEGLKFMVYLQKENIIDESGMPKERFSAEFPKEGPSILRIQQVVRGDSAAYFCASSPRVRGRQETQYFGPGTRLLVL.

A few counts support this clonotype. The CDR3 DNA follows: TGTGCCAGCAGCCCGGACGGGGTTCTTGATACGCAGTATTTT. Translated, it gives CASSPDGVLDTQYF. The chain has TRBV7-9 and TRBJ2-3; D is perhaps TRBD2 (5 bases). This CDR3 spans 14 amino acids. CDR1 and CDR2 (germline): SEHNR, FQNEAQ (reference sequence). V gave up 5 bases and J gave up 6 bases, with 15 bases separating them.

This clonotype was seen a few times. The chain recombines TRBV12-3 or TRBV12-4 with TRBJ2-3; D unresolved. V lost 3 bases to trimming and J lost 1 base, with 8 bases between them. The CDR3 totals 14 residues. The CDR3 region has the DNA TGTGCCAGCAGTTTGATGATTGGCACAGATACGCAGTATTTT. The encoded protein is CASSLMIGTDTQYF.

The chain recombines TRBV20-1 with TRBJ1-1; 9 bases fit TRBD1. After removal of 6 bases from V and 3 bases from J, the junction contained 5 bases not matched to a gene. The germline V gene encodes CDR1 DFQATT and CDR2 SNEGSKA (reference sequence). The length of the CDR3 is 13 residues. The DNA of the CDR3 is TGCAGTGCGGGGGACAGGGTTTACACTGAAGCTTTCTTT. Protein sequence: CSAGDRVYTEAFF.

The chain combines TRBV24-1 with TRBJ2-6; the match to TRBD2 covers 9 bases. V lost 3 bases to trimming and J lost 1 base; unmatched junction nucleotides: 12. The germline V gene has CDR1 KGHDR and CDR2 SFDVKD. The CDR3 extends over 20 amino acids. The CDR3 bases are TGTGCCACCAGTGATGCGACCCTTAGTAGCGGGAGTTCTGGGGCCAACGTCCTGACTTTC. Its translation: CATSDATLSSGSSGANVLTF.

The sample holds a few counts of this clonotype. The V and J genes are TRBV15 and TRBJ2-7; 11 nucleotides line up with TRBD2. CDR1 and CDR2 from the germline V gene are LNHNV and YYDKDF (reference sequence). The CDR3 extends over 16 amino acids. V lost 1 base, J lost 2 bases, and 4 bases stayed unmatched. The CDR3 protein is CATSRGGTSGTYEQYF. CDR3 nucleotides: TGTGCCACCAGCAGAGGCGGGACTAGCGGAACCTACGAGCAGTACTTC. Filled out from reference TRBV15 and TRBJ2-7, the complete variable domain reads DAMVIQNPRYQVTQFGKPVTLSCSQTLNHNVMYWYQQKSSQAPKLLFHYYDKDFNNEADTPDNFQSRRPNTSFCFLDIRSPGLGDTAMYLCATSRGGTSGTYEQYFGPGTRLTVT.

The chain joins TRBV10-3 to TRBJ2-5, with D perhaps TRBD1 (6 bases). The CDR3 contains 13 residues. The germline CDR1 and CDR2 sequences are ENHRY and SYGVKD. V was trimmed by 10 bases and J by 1 base, leaving 13 bases between them. CDR3 region: CATSNRAQETQYF. CDR3 nucleotide sequence: TGTGCCACAAGTAACAGGGCCCAAGAGACCCAGTACTTC.

A word on this clonotype: A much larger clone lies a single base off, so this may be a read error. The chain has TRBV10-2 and TRBJ2-1, with TRBD2 matching over 16 bases. The CDR3 is 16 amino acids. CDR1 and CDR2 from the germline V gene are WSHSY and SAAADI. J gave up 10 bases and V 3 bases, and 6 bases lay outside the gene matches. The CDR3 DNA sequence: TGCGCCAGCAGTGACCCCGGGACTAGCGGGAGGGGGGAGCAGTTCTTC. Translated: CASSDPGTSGRGEQFF.

A few counts support this clonotype. The J gene is TRBJ2-3, the V gene TRBV28; D might be TRBD1 (7 bases). Per the germline V gene, CDR1 is MDHEN and CDR2 is SYDVKM. CDR3 size: 17 residues. The V end was cut by 5 bases, the J end by 2 bases, with 20 bases between. CDR3 nucleotide sequence: TGTGCCAGCAGTCCGTGGCTGGGCAGGGGGGACACAGATACGCAGTATTTT. It translates to CASSPWLGRGDTDTQYF.

The V and J genes are TRBV20-1 and TRBJ2-5, with 7 bases lining up with TRBD2. From germline, CDR1 is DFQATT and CDR2 SNEGSKA (reference sequence). Losses at the gene ends were 6 bases for V and 11 bases for J; bases not matched to a gene: 24. CDR3 length: 16 amino acids. CDR3 in DNA: TGCAGTGCCTCCTGGAGGGCTAGCGGAGTCTCCAATGAGCAGTACTTC. Translating it yields CSASWRASGVSNEQYF.

This clonotype was seen at least ten times. The chain couples TRBV10-3 to TRBJ2-5; 13 nucleotides line up with TRBD2. The V gene end was trimmed by 0 bases and the J gene end by 5 bases; junction bases not matched to a gene: 6. Germline assignment: CDR1 ENHRY and CDR2 SYGVKD. CDR3 size: 17 residues. The CDR3, as DNA: TGTGCCATCAGTGAGTCGAGGACTAGCGGGAGAGGGGAGACCCAGTACTTC. Its protein product is CAISESRTSGRGETQYF.

This clonotype was observed a single time. Just one base apart from a much larger clone, this may be a read error. The chain is built from TRBV4-3 and TRBJ2-1, with D perhaps matching TRBD2 (5 bases). The last part of the DNA fits TRBJ2-7 better; the J call may be wrong. This CDR3 is built from 16 residues. Per germline, CDR1 LGHNA and CDR2 YSLEER. The CDR3 bases are TGCGCCAGCAGCCAATTTATTCGGGATTCTTACAATGAGCAGTACTTC. It is translated as CASSQFIRDSYNEQYF.

The chain links TRBV4-1 to TRBJ2-7, with TRBD2 matching 14 bases. J lost 7 bases, V lost 3 bases, and 8 bases had no gene match. Germline CDR1 and CDR2: MGHRA and YSYEKL. This CDR3 region has 16 residues. CDR3 in DNA: TGCGCCAGCAGCCAGTCGAGGGGACTAGCGGGAGTGGAGCAGTACTTC. This codes for CASSQSRGLAGVEQYF.

The chain is built from TRBV4-2 and TRBJ1-4; D is unresolved. Germline V gene lookup returns CDR1 LGHNA and CDR2 YNFKEQ. The CDR3 runs 15 residues. The V end was cut by 4 bases, the J end by 4 bases, with 13 bases between. The chain's CDR3 is CASSPPGTYNEKLFF. The CDR3 DNA is TGTGCCAGCAGCCCCCCCGGCACCTATAATGAAAAACTGTTTTTT.